The rows below give T cell receptor beta chains drawn from one sample of a study of identical twins. TCRdb re-derived calls from the 5' RACE reads in MiXCR, one entry per CDR3 protein. The sample holds more than 1.5 million distinct CDR3 sequences, roughly 35% seen once. Material: cord blood. The receptors were sampled from a newborn girl in good health. CDR3s include the opening cysteine and the closing phenylalanine or tryptophan. Each record gives: V gene, J gene, CDR3 protein.

V gene: TRBV28; J gene: TRBJ1-1; CDR3 protein: CASSFLPNTEAFF
V gene: TRBV20-1; J gene: TRBJ2-7; CDR3 protein: CSAAGHEQYF
V gene: TRBV21-1; J gene: TRBJ2-7; CDR3 protein: CASSKEAGRVSYEQYF
V gene: TRBV2; J gene: TRBJ1-5; CDR3 protein: CASSSYRGRSNQPQHF
V gene: TRBV27; J gene: TRBJ1-2; CDR3 protein: CASSWRRNLISYGYTF
V gene: TRBV25-1; J gene: TRBJ2-1; CDR3 protein: CASSDGSGRYNEQFF
V gene: TRBV27; J gene: TRBJ2-3; CDR3 protein: CASSPSRVNTDTQYF
V gene: TRBV2; J gene: TRBJ2-7; CDR3 protein: CASSERELAHEQYF
V gene: TRBV5-1; J gene: TRBJ2-3; CDR3 protein: CASSLARGQGIADTQYF
V gene: TRBV7-9; J gene: TRBJ1-1; CDR3 protein: CASSSPREVNTEAFF
V gene: TRBV6-6; J gene: TRBJ2-3; CDR3 protein: CASSKRLAGINTDTQYF
V gene: TRBV27; J gene: NA; CDR3 protein: CASSLRHLNLQETQFF
V gene: TRBV6-5; J gene: TRBJ2-3; CDR3 protein: CASRRRRGLTDTQYF
V gene: TRBV5-5; J gene: TRBJ1-4; CDR3 protein: CASSLQYTTNEKLFF
V gene: TRBV9; J gene: TRBJ1-6; CDR3 protein: CASSVAMGDSPLHF
V gene: TRBV5-8; J gene: TRBJ2-5; CDR3 protein: CASSLGLNTQETQYF
V gene: TRBV20-1; J gene: TRBJ2-2; CDR3 protein: CSARQGLAGHTGELFF
V gene: TRBV20-1; J gene: TRBJ2-5; CDR3 protein: CSATGLAGFQETQYF
V gene: TRBV7-2; J gene: TRBJ1-2; CDR3 protein: CASSLPLGAGYTF
V gene: TRBV10-3; J gene: TRBJ2-7; CDR3 protein: CAISGSVERANEQYF
V gene: TRBV7-6; J gene: TRBJ2-3; CDR3 protein: CASRLAHSDTQYF
V gene: TRBV4-1; J gene: TRBJ1-5; CDR3 protein: CASSTRQGGNQPQHF
V gene: TRBV7-2; J gene: TRBJ2-3; CDR3 protein: CASSPSAGTSTDTQYF
V gene: TRBV20-1; J gene: NA; CDR3 protein: CSARDFGAVHQETQYF
V gene: TRBV4-2; J gene: NA; CDR3 protein: CASSQEPMSLSYEQYF
V gene: TRBV4-1; J gene: TRBJ2-5; CDR3 protein: CASSRGTSGRNEQYF
V gene: TRBV4-1; J gene: TRBJ2-3; CDR3 protein: CASSQPALAGGTDTQYF